This is a list of T cell receptor beta chains from one sample in a study of metastatic and nonmetastatic thyroid tumors. TCRdb re-called clones via MiXCR from the PCR reads. This table has 25,000 to 30,000 clones, more than 20% appearing once. Sample: blood. These TCRs come from a male donor with papillary thyroid cancer or a benign thyroid nodule (not recorded which). Some clones in this sample may be carry-over from other donors' samples. Each CDR3 is given with its conserved first and last residue. The order of the fields is J gene, V gene, CDR3 protein.

J: TRBJ1-1
V: TRBV12-3/TRBV12-4
CDR3: CASTEGQGIGQEAFF

J: TRBJ2-7
V: TRBV7-3
CDR3: CASSLARGPFYEQYF

J: TRBJ1-3
V: TRBV20-1
CDR3: CSARRDYGNTIYF

J: TRBJ2-2
V: TRBV11-2
CDR3: CASSLKRVRGTGELFF

J: TRBJ2-7
V: TRBV20-1
CDR3: CSARGGPRIGTYEQYF

J: TRBJ1-1
V: TRBV20-1
CDR3: CSASKRGLVNTEAFF

J: TRBJ2-3
V: TRBV2
CDR3: CASTSGRGTDTQYF

J: TRBJ1-2
V: TRBV3-1
CDR3: CACSLGAGSYGYTF

J: TRBJ2-5
V: TRBV6-2/TRBV6-3
CDR3: CASTTGASGQETQYF

J: TRBJ1-1
V: TRBV11-3
CDR3: CASSTPRGVQEAFF

J: TRBJ2-3
V: TRBV6-1
CDR3: CASSDGTDTQYF

J: TRBJ1-1
V: TRBV29-1
CDR3: CSVEGSGAGEAFF

J: TRBJ1-5
V: TRBV6-1
CDR3: CASNPTGDSNQPQHF

J: TRBJ2-7
V: TRBV5-1
CDR3: CASSWGTGYEQYF

J: TRBJ2-7
V: TRBV5-4
CDR3: CASSLPGSGSFYEQYF

J: TRBJ2-3
V: TRBV20-1
CDR3: CSARGLQKGCF

J: TRBJ1-5
V: TRBV27
CDR3: CASSPIPRIQPQHF

J: TRBJ2-2
V: TRBV6-1
CDR3: CSSSDASGGQRGELFF

J: TRBJ2-3
V: TRBV28
CDR3: CASSFHPTITSTDTQYF

J: TRBJ2-7
V: TRBV7-8
CDR3: CASSHRVGASYEQYF

J: TRBJ2-1
V: TRBV5-5
CDR3: CASSLAGASYNEQFF

J: TRBJ2-7
V: TRBV19
CDR3: CASSQGAVGSYEQYF

J: TRBJ2-2
V: TRBV11-2
CDR3: CASSLQPARNTGELFF

J: TRBJ2-1
V: TRBV27
CDR3: CASSLAGNEQFF

J: TRBJ2-7
V: TRBV5-1
CDR3: CASSASTSRGEQYF

J: TRBJ2-7
V: TRBV6-2/TRBV6-3
CDR3: CASRDRFYEQYF

J: TRBJ2-7
V: TRBV7-2
CDR3: CASSLAGRIEQYF

J: TRBJ2-7
V: TRBV11-2
CDR3: CASSLSGYEQYF

J: TRBJ1-6
V: TRBV27
CDR3: CASSGGSSYNSPLHF

J: TRBJ2-5
V: TRBV12-3/TRBV12-4
CDR3: CASRPGPMEQTQYF

J: TRBJ2-7
V: TRBV12-3/TRBV12-4
CDR3: CASSFGPGPYEQYF

J: TRBJ2-7
V: TRBV12-3/TRBV12-4
CDR3: CASSPQVSSYEQYF

J: TRBJ2-7
V: TRBV6-1
CDR3: CASSEDAGGFNEQYF

J: TRBJ1-2
V: TRBV2
CDR3: CASSEGESNYGYTF

J: TRBJ1-2
V: TRBV6-4
CDR3: CASSDSRDRGFYGYTF

J: TRBJ1-6
V: TRBV30
CDR3: CAWTATDNSPLHF

J: TRBJ2-1
V: TRBV20-1
CDR3: CSANRDREVNEQFF

J: TRBJ1-5
V: TRBV6-2/TRBV6-3
CDR3: CASRSGTGPHQPQHF

J: TRBJ2-3
V: TRBV7-9
CDR3: CASSLHAREERGSTDTQYF

J: TRBJ2-3
V: TRBV5-6
CDR3: CASSLVGSTDTQYF

J: TRBJ1-5
V: TRBV28
CDR3: CASKKTGYGNQPQHF

J: TRBJ2-7
V: TRBV4-2
CDR3: CASSQGLEQYF

J: TRBJ1-2
V: TRBV28
CDR3: CASSPLQGMSGYTF

J: TRBJ2-1
V: TRBV5-1
CDR3: CASRSLAGSYNEQFF

J: TRBJ2-1
V: TRBV4-1
CDR3: CAVTTDEQFF

J: TRBJ1-2
V: TRBV5-8
CDR3: CASSLFATF

J: TRBJ1-1
V: TRBV12-3/TRBV12-4
CDR3: CASSPVTENTEAFF

J: TRBJ2-4
V: TRBV20-1
CDR3: CSASPGQRRAKNIQYF